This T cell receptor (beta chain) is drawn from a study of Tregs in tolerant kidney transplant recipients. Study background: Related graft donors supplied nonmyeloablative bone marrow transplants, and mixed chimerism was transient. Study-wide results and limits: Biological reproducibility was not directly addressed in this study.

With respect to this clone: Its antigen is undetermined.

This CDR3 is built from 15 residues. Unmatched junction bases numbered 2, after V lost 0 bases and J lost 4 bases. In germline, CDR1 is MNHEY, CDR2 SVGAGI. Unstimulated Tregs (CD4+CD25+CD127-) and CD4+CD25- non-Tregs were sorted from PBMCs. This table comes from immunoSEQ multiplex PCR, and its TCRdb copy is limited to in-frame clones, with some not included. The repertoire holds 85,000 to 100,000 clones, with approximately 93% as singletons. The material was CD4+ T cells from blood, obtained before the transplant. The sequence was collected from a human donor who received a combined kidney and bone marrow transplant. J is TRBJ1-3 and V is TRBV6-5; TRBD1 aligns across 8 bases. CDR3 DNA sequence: TGTGCCAGCAGTTACTCCGGGACAGGCGGAAACACCATATATTTT. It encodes CASSYSGTGGNTIYF.